This passage covers 12 T cell receptor beta chains from one sample sequenced in a study of blood T cell repertoires in COVID-19. Generated by immunoSEQ multiplex PCR, the TCRdb table keeps only in-frame clones and is missing some. The repertoire consists of more than 45,000 clones, with more than 80% occurring once and the leading ten covering 6.4%. The sequenced material came from peripheral blood. These receptors were obtained from a man between 65 and 85 years old with active COVID-19.

The genes are TRBV4-1 and TRBJ1-1, with 7 bases matching TRBD1. V lost 3 bases and J lost 0; bases outside the gene matches: 4. CDR1 is MGHRA and CDR2 is YSYEKL in the germline V gene. This CDR3 spans 15 amino acids. CDR3 nucleotides: TGCGCCAGCAGCCACAGGACAGGATTGAACACTGAAGCTTTCTTT. Translation: CASSHRTGLNTEAFF.

CDR3 sequence reads: CATSDRGSLHTDTQYF. CDR3 sequence (DNA): TGTGCCACCAGTGATAGAGGCAGCCTCCACACAGATACGCAGTATTTT. The gene calls are TRBV24-1 and TRBJ2-3; D is undetermined. This CDR3 spans 16 amino acids. V lost 3 bases to trimming and J lost 2 bases, with 14 bases between them. From germline, CDR1 is KGHDR and CDR2 SFDVKD.

This chain joins TRBV2 and TRBJ2-1; 7 bases align to TRBD2. The CDR3 has 15 residues. CDR1 and CDR2 (germline): SNHLY, FYNNEI. With V trimmed by 5 bases and J by 0 bases, 4 bases remained unmatched. CDR3 loop: CASSLSGVSYNEQFF. In DNA, the CDR3 is TGTGCCAGCAGTCTCAGCGGGGTCTCCTACAATGAGCAGTTCTTC.

V is TRBV12-3 or TRBV12-4 and J is TRBJ1-2; D perhaps matches TRBD1 (6 bases). This CDR3 has 13 residues. The ends were cut back, 5 bases at V and 8 bases at J, with 15 bases in the middle. CDR3 DNA: TGTGCCAGCAGTCCGGGATACAGGGTCGGCTACACCTTC. Translation gives CASSPGYRVGYTF.

This chain joins TRBV5-1 and TRBJ2-1, with a possible D match to TRBD1 (6 bases). With 4 bases removed from V and 8 bases from J, the gap between germline ends came to 16 bases. Germline V CDR1 and CDR2: SGHRS, YFSETQ. This CDR3 comprises 14 residues. This CDR3 is CASSIDRLGHEQFF. CDR3 nucleotides: TGCGCCAGCAGCATCGACAGGCTGGGGCATGAGCAGTTCTTC.

The V and J genes are TRBV10-1 and TRBJ2-3; 7 bases line up with TRBD2. The length of the CDR3 is 13 residues. With V trimmed by 7 bases and J by 2 bases, 3 bases remained unmatched. Germline-derived CDR1 and CDR2 are WNHNN and SYGVQD (reference sequence). The CDR3 DNA reads as TGCGCCAGCAACCGGGGGGTCACAGATACGCAGTATTTT. Translating it yields CASNRGVTDTQYF.

The rearrangement links TRBV6-2 or TRBV6-3 to TRBJ2-3; D possibly corresponds to TRBD1 (5 bases). V was clipped by 3 bases and J by 4 bases, with 14 bases between them. CDR1 is MNHEY, CDR2 SVGEGT, per germline. This CDR3 comprises 15 residues. Here the CDR3 DNA reads TGTGCCAGCAGTTATCAGGGCAGGAGAGCAGATACGCAGTATTTT. This sequence encodes CASSYQGRRADTQYF.

The rearrangement uses TRBV25-1 and TRBJ1-2, with unresolved D. Trimming shortened V by 3 bases and J by 8 bases, and 10 bases separated the two germline ends. Germline CDR1 reads MGHDK; CDR2 reads SYGVNS. The CDR3 totals 12 residues. The DNA of the CDR3 is TGTGCCAGCAGTGACCTCAGGAGGGGCTACACCTTC. It is translated as CASSDLRRGYTF.

The J gene is TRBJ2-5, the V gene TRBV7-9, with D perhaps matching TRBD1 (6 bases). Germline V gene lookup returns CDR1 SEHNR and CDR2 FQNEAQ (reference sequence). The length of the CDR3 is 15 residues. Trimming stripped 3 bases from V and 0 bases from J, with 11 bases between. The CDR3: CASSFSGANQETQYF. The CDR3 region has the DNA TGTGCCAGCAGCTTTTCAGGGGCGAACCAAGAGACCCAGTACTTC.

The gene calls are TRBV6-5 and TRBJ1-5, with a tentative D call TRBD1 (5 bases). The CDR3 length is 15 residues. Germline CDR1 and CDR2: MNHEY and SVGAGI. V gave up 2 bases and J gave up 4 bases, with 12 bases separating them. The CDR3 DNA reads TGTGCCAGCAGTTACCGCGGGGGAGGGAATCAGCCCCAGCATTTT. It codes for CASSYRGGGNQPQHF.

This chain links TRBV3-1 (or the pseudogene TRBV3-2) with TRBJ2-1, with 8 bases lining up with TRBD2. CDR1 and CDR2 (germline): LGHDT, YNNKEL (reference sequence). This CDR3 contains 15 residues. The V and J ends lost 5 bases and 5 bases, in that order; junction bases with no gene match: 8. The CDR3 DNA reads as TGTGCCAGCAGCGCCCCGGGACTAGAAGACAATGAGCAGTTCTTC. As protein: CASSAPGLEDNEQFF.

The chain joins TRBV5-5 to TRBJ1-1, with D uncertain. Germline-derived CDR1 and CDR2 are SGHKS and YYEKEE (reference sequence). The CDR3 length is 12 residues. V shed 1 base and J shed 5 bases, with 6 bases lying between them. The CDR3 DNA reads TGTGCCAGCAGCTTGTGGGAGACTGAAGCTTTCTTT. Amino acids: CASSLWETEAFF.